Shown below are 13 T cell receptor beta chains from a single sample sequenced in a study of beta chain features in type 1 diabetes. Study observations and caveats: TCRB CDR3s from Type 1 diabetes patients were moderately but significantly shorter in all four CD4+ subsets.

For these TCRs, the target antigens are not known. The authors reverse transcribed all of the isolated RNA, so sequencing captured expressed TCRB transcripts. Profiling relied on immunoSEQ multiplex PCR, and the TCRdb table lists in-frame clones only, not all of them. The sample has 600,000 to 700,000 clones, approximately 13% seen once. The sequenced sample was naive CD4+ T cells from blood. All receptors come from a man aged 25 to 45 with type 1 diabetes.

This clone has only a few counts. The chain employs TRBV14 and TRBJ2-5, with 15 bases lining up with TRBD2. J was trimmed by 1 base and V by 5 bases; bases with no gene match: 8. In germline, CDR1 is SGHDN, CDR2 FVKESK. This CDR3 is built from 18 residues. The CDR3 DNA sequence: TGTGCCAGCAGCAAAGGCGGGACTAGCGGGGGGTGCCAAGAGACCCAGTACTTC. Protein: CASSKGGTSGGCQETQYF.

Details on this clone: The same CDR3 arises from other DNA sequences in this sample as well. V is TRBV2 and J is TRBJ2-3, with 10 bases lining up with TRBD1. With V trimmed by 6 bases and J by 4 bases, 1 base remained unmatched. The germline CDR1 and CDR2 sequences are SNHLY and FYNNEI. The CDR3 is 13 amino acids. CDR3 region: CASRGTGADTQYF. CDR3 in DNA: TGTGCCAGCAGGGGGACAGGGGCAGATACGCAGTATTTT.

The table lists this clone with a few counts. The CDR3 spells CASTRQAGDIQYF. The DNA for the CDR3 is TGTGCCAGCACCCGACAGGCCGGGGACATTCAGTACTTC. The chain joins TRBV25-1 to TRBJ2-4; perhaps TRBD1 as D (6 bases). This CDR3 comprises 13 residues. Germline CDR1 MGHDK, CDR2 SYGVNS. The V and J ends lost 7 bases and 8 bases respectively, with 15 bases between them.

CDR3 DNA: TGCGCCAGCAGCTTCGAACAGACCCAGTACTTC. It encodes CASSFEQTQYF. The genes are TRBV5-1 and TRBJ2-5, with D hard to call. Germline V gene data show CDR1 as SGHRS and CDR2 as YFSETQ. CDR3 size: 11 residues. The ends were cut back, 2 bases at V and 6 bases at J, with 5 bases in the middle.

This clone was seen only a few times. The chain has TRBV6-5 and TRBJ2-3, with 13 bases fitting TRBD2. The germline CDR1 and CDR2 sequences are MNHEY and SVGAGI. CDR3 size: 16 residues. The J segment lost 2 bases and the V segment lost 4 bases, leaving 3 bases of the junction unmatched. CDR3 amino acids: CASSSGLAGATDTQYF. CDR3 bases: TGTGCCAGCAGTTCCGGACTAGCGGGGGCCACAGATACGCAGTATTTT.

The V gene is TRBV9, the J gene TRBJ2-2; 7 nucleotides agree with TRBD2. This CDR3 comprises 15 residues. V was clipped by 3 bases and J by 2 bases; unmatched bases: 4. Per germline, CDR1 SGDLS and CDR2 YYNGEE. The CDR3 DNA is TGTGCCAGCAGCGCGGCTAGCGGTAACACCGGGGAGCTGTTTTTT. It encodes CASSAASGNTGELFF.

The V call is TRBV4-2, the J call TRBJ1-5, with TRBD1 matching over 7 bases. Germline loops: CDR1 LGHNA, CDR2 YNFKEQ. The trim removed 0 bases at V and 2 bases at J, leaving 7 bases unmatched. The CDR3 is 17 residues long. The CDR3 loop is CASSQDFDRDGNQPQHF. CDR3 coding DNA: TGTGCCAGCAGCCAAGATTTCGACAGGGATGGCAATCAGCCCCAGCATTTT.

The CDR3 spells CASSHRTRETQYF. The CDR3 DNA is TGCGCCAGCAGCCACAGAACAAGAGAGACCCAGTACTTC. The chain is built from TRBV4-3 and TRBJ2-5, with D unclear. The V end lost 3 bases, the J end lost 4 bases, and 9 bases lay between the germline ends. CDR3 length: 13 residues. Germline V lookup: CDR1 LGHNA, CDR2 YSLEER.

The chain is built from TRBV5-1 and TRBJ2-1; no clear D gene. The length of the CDR3 is 16 residues. V was shortened by 4 bases and J by 3 bases, with 17 bases between the two germline ends. Germline V gene lookup returns CDR1 SGHRS and CDR2 YFSETQ. The CDR3 nucleotides read TGCGCCAGCAGCGAGGATGGTGTCACGTTCTACAATGAGCAGTTCTTC. Translation gives CASSEDGVTFYNEQFF. Complete variable domain (other parts from reference TRBV5-1 and TRBJ2-1): KAGVTQTPRYLIKTRGQQVTLSCSPISGHRSVSWYQQTPGQGLQFLFEYFSETQRNKGNFPGRFSGRQFSNSRSEMNVSTLELGDSALYLCASSEDGVTFYNEQFFGPGTRLTVL.

The chain links TRBV5-1 to TRBJ1-5; D possibly corresponds to TRBD1 (6 bases). V was cut by 0 bases and J by 0 bases, with 10 bases left in between. This CDR3 contains 16 residues. From germline, CDR1 is SGHRS and CDR2 YFSETQ. The CDR3 here is CASSLGTANSNQPQHF. The CDR3 DNA is TGCGCCAGCAGCTTGGGGACAGCTAATAGCAATCAGCCCCAGCATTTT.

This clone showed up just a few times. The V gene is TRBV5-5, the J gene TRBJ2-2, with D perhaps TRBD1 (5 bases). V was pared by 7 bases and J by 6 bases, with 13 bases between. The germline V gene encodes CDR1 SGHKS and CDR2 YYEKEE (reference sequence). This CDR3 is 13 amino acids long. The CDR3 loop reads CASFLIGAGELFF. In DNA form, the CDR3 reads TGTGCCAGCTTCCTAATAGGGGCCGGGGAGCTGTTTTTT.

This clone was seen a few times. This CDR3 is also generated by other DNA sequences in the sample. V usage is TRBV9 and J usage is TRBJ1-4; no definite D call. Trimming left V 0 bases short and J 4 bases short, with 4 bases between. This CDR3 comprises 13 residues. Germline CDR1 is SGDLS and CDR2 is YYNGEE. In DNA, the CDR3 is TGTGCCAGCAGCGTAGGTGGTAATGAAAAACTGTTTTTT. It translates to CASSVGGNEKLFF.

The table lists this clone with a count of one. The CDR3 reads CASSTPGGLPDTQYF. CDR3 DNA: TGTGCCAGCAGCACCCCCGGCGGGTTGCCAGATACGCAGTATTTT. The chain couples TRBV28 to TRBJ2-3, with D tentatively TRBD2 (5 bases). CDR1 MDHEN and CDR2 SYDVKM come from the germline V gene. Deletions cut 6 bases from V and 4 bases from J, with 17 bases between. The CDR3 has 15 amino acids.